The 20 T cell receptor beta chains in this list originate from one sample, sequenced in a study of blood T cell repertoires in COVID-19. Measured with immunoSEQ multiplex PCR; TCRdb has only the in-frame clones, and not every one. Of tens of thousands of clones in the sample, more than 70% are singletons; the top ten hold less than 20%. Sequencing was performed on peripheral blood. All receptors come from a human donor in a cohort sampled during active COVID-19.

This clone was seen more than once but under ten times. The DNA of the CDR3 is TGTGCCAGCCGAGGACCGGGGATTGGAGGCTACACCTTC. Translation: CASRGPGIGGYTF. This chain links TRBV2 with TRBJ1-2; no definite D call. V lost 8 bases and J 8 bases, leaving 18 bases between the germline ends. The CDR3 consists of 13 residues. Germline loops: CDR1 SNHLY, CDR2 FYNNEI. Drawing the rest from reference TRBV2 and TRBJ1-2, the complete variable domain is EPEVTQTPSHQVTQMGQEVILRCVPISNHLYFYWYRQILGQKVEFLVSFYNNEISEKSEIFDDQFSVERPDGSNFTLKIRSTKLEDSAMYFCASRGPGIGGYTFGSGTRLTVV.

The chain links TRBV2 to TRBJ1-3; unclear D gene. This CDR3 comprises 14 residues. Germline V CDR1 and CDR2: SNHLY, FYNNEI. Trimming took off 5 bases at V and 3 bases at J, with 11 bases between the two ends. The CDR3 here is CASSFRGLGNTIYF. In DNA form, the CDR3 reads TGTGCCAGCAGTTTTCGAGGGCTTGGAAACACCATATATTTT.

This chain joins TRBV10-1 and TRBJ2-1; 9 bases map to TRBD1. This CDR3 comprises 15 residues. Germline CDR1 and CDR2: WNHNN and SYGVQD (reference sequence). Germline trimming cut 6 bases from V and 4 bases from J; bases unmatched to any gene: 7. CDR3 in DNA: TGCGCCAGCAGCCGCACAGGGGGCTCTTACAATGAGCAGTTCTTC. It yields the protein CASSRTGGSYNEQFF.

V and J are TRBV5-5 and TRBJ1-6; 10 nucleotides agree with TRBD1. The CDR3 totals 15 residues. The V and J ends lost 3 bases and 11 bases, in that order; junction bases with no gene match: 8. The germline gives CDR1 SGHKS, CDR2 YYEKEE (reference sequence). In nucleotides, the CDR3 is TGTGCCAGCAGCTCGACAGGGGGCAAGGGGACACCCCTCCACTTT. This sequence encodes CASSSTGGKGTPLHF.

This clone was detected only once. The chain links TRBV9 to TRBJ2-5; possibly TRBD2 for D (6 bases). This CDR3 has 18 amino acids. Germline CDR1 SGDLS, CDR2 YYNGEE. Trimming took 0 bases from V and 5 from J, leaving 23 bases between them. The CDR3 spells CASSVGLLARSGVETQYF. Here the CDR3 DNA reads TGTGCCAGCAGCGTAGGGTTACTAGCTCGTTCGGGTGTCGAGACCCAGTACTTC.

This chain connects TRBV6-5 to TRBJ2-7; a weak D match, TRBD1 (7 bases). V was pared by 5 bases and J by 2 bases, with 16 bases between. CDR3 length: 15 amino acids. CDR1 is MNHEY and CDR2 is SVGAGI in the germline V gene. The DNA for the CDR3 is TGTGCCAGCAGTAACCCCGGAGGGGGCACCTACGAGCAGTACTTC. As protein: CASSNPGGGTYEQYF.

This clone occurred once. The V call is TRBV3-1 (or the pseudogene TRBV3-2), the J call TRBJ1-1, with D unresolved. The CDR3 extends over 13 amino acids. Trimming cost V 4 bases and J 1 base, with 7 bases left between them. The germline gives CDR1 LGHDT, CDR2 YNNKEL (reference sequence). This CDR3 is CASSLTPNTEAFF. CDR3 nucleotides: TGTGCCAGCAGCCTCACACCGAACACTGAAGCTTTCTTT.

This clone was detected once. This chain connects TRBV5-4 to TRBJ1-1; 8 bases map to TRBD1. In germline, CDR1 is SGHNT, CDR2 YYREEE (reference sequence). Trimming cost V 4 bases and J 7 bases; bases outside gene matches: 6. The CDR3 has 13 residues. This CDR3 is CASSGSGTGEAFF. CDR3 in DNA: TGTGCCAGCAGCGGCTCCGGGACAGGTGAAGCTTTCTTT. Using reference TRBV5-4 and TRBJ1-1 for the parts outside the CDR3, the full variable domain is ETGVTQSPTHLIKTRGQQVTLRCSSQSGHNTVSWYQQALGQGPQFIFQYYREEENGRGNFPPRFSGLQFPNYSSELNVNALELDDSALYLCASSGSGTGEAFFGQGTRLTVV.

This sequence joins TRBV6-6 and TRBJ1-2, with TRBD1 identical over 8 bases. The CDR3 runs 14 residues. V lost 6 bases and J lost 3; bases outside the gene matches: 6. CDR1 and CDR2 from the germline V gene are MNHNY and SVGAGI (reference sequence). The CDR3 nucleotides read TGTGCCAGCAGAGGGACAGGAGGAGACTATGGCTACACCTTC. Protein product: CASRGTGGDYGYTF.

CDR3 amino acids: CASSSPLAGGPGDTQYF. CDR3 DNA: TGTGCCAGCAGTTCCCCCTTAGCGGGGGGGCCGGGAGATACGCAGTATTTT. The chain couples TRBV6-2 or TRBV6-3 to TRBJ2-3; 11 nucleotides agree with TRBD2. This CDR3 is built from 17 residues. J was trimmed by 5 bases and V by 4 bases; bases with no gene match: 11. CDR1 and CDR2 (germline): MNHEY, SVGEGT.

The J gene is TRBJ1-2, the V gene TRBV28; D not resolved. Between the trimmed V and J ends, which lost 6 bases and 8 bases, there was a span of 16 bases. CDR3 length equals 13 residues. Germline V gene data show CDR1 as MDHEN and CDR2 as SYDVKM. This CDR3 is CASSLLQGGGYTF. The DNA for the CDR3 is TGTGCCAGCAGCCTCCTTCAAGGAGGGGGCTACACCTTC.

The rearrangement joins TRBV5-1 to TRBJ2-1; 12 nucleotides match TRBD2. CDR3 length: 17 amino acids. The trim removed 3 bases at V and 0 bases at J, leaving 4 bases unmatched. Per the germline V gene, CDR1 is SGHRS and CDR2 is YFSETQ. For the CDR3, the DNA is TGCGCCAGCAGCTGGAGGACTAGCGGGGCCTCCTACAATGAGCAGTTCTTC. It is translated as CASSWRTSGASYNEQFF.

V and J are TRBV14 and TRBJ2-7; D gene uncertain. This CDR3 region has 11 residues. V was pared by 5 bases and J by 3 bases, with 5 bases between. Germline values: CDR1 SGHDN, CDR2 FVKESK. The CDR3 is CASSAGYEQYF. The CDR3 region has the DNA TGTGCCAGCAGCGCCGGCTACGAGCAGTACTTC.

The chain is built from TRBV19 and TRBJ1-4, with 8 bases that match TRBD1. CDR1 is LNHDA, CDR2 SQIVND, per germline (reference sequence). The CDR3 has 17 amino acids. The J segment lost 0 bases and the V segment lost 9 bases, leaving 12 bases of the junction unmatched. The DNA for the CDR3 is TGTGCCAGCCAGGGTCGACAGGGGATTTCAACTAATGAAAAACTGTTTTTT. Translated, it gives CASQGRQGISTNEKLFF.

This clone was seen only once. This chain links TRBV6-2 or TRBV6-3 with TRBJ2-1; possible D gene TRBD2, 5 bases. Trimming removed 2 bases from V and 6 bases from J, with 14 bases in between. The CDR3 covers 15 residues. Germline V lookup: CDR1 MNHEY, CDR2 SVGEGT. In DNA form, the CDR3 reads TGTGCCAGCAGTTACGTCAGCGGAACCTCCAATGAGCAGTTCTTC. Its translation is CASSYVSGTSNEQFF.

The chain links TRBV29-1 to TRBJ2-5, with 13 nucleotides matching TRBD2. After removal of 7 bases from V and 5 bases from J, the junction contained 7 bases not matched to a gene. Germline-derived CDR1 and CDR2 are SQVTM and ANQGSEA. There are 14 residues in the CDR3. The CDR3 spells CSGSGTSGTETQYF. The CDR3 region has the DNA TGCAGCGGATCCGGGACTAGCGGGACGGAGACCCAGTACTTC.

The chain joins TRBV28 to TRBJ1-1; 9 positions match TRBD1. The V and J ends lost 6 bases and 5 bases, in that order; junction bases with no gene match: 7. Germline assignment: CDR1 MDHEN and CDR2 SYDVKM. The CDR3 sequence is 14 residues long. DNA of the CDR3: TGTGCCAGCAGCCGCGGGACAGGGTTTACTGAAGCTTTCTTT. Its protein product is CASSRGTGFTEAFF.

The genes are TRBV6-1 and TRBJ1-6; no firm D call. V dropped 2 bases and J dropped 0 bases, with 17 bases sitting between them. CDR1 and CDR2 from the germline V gene are MNHNS and SASEGT. The CDR3 runs to 19 residues. CDR3 coding DNA: TGTGCCAGCAGTGAACCAGGTGGGGTAGGGAGCTCCTATAATTCACCCCTCCACTTT. Translated: CASSEPGGVGSSYNSPLHF.

The chain recombines TRBV2 with TRBJ2-1; TRBD2 matches at 14 bases. The germline gives CDR1 SNHLY, CDR2 FYNNEI. This CDR3 region has 16 residues. V dropped 6 bases and J dropped 0; count of bases not matched to a gene: 1. The CDR3 loop is CASRGTSGSSYNEQFF. The CDR3 bases are TGTGCCAGCAGGGGGACTAGCGGGAGCTCCTACAATGAGCAGTTCTTC.

The chain joins TRBV14 to TRBJ1-1; 7 nucleotides line up with TRBD1. V was clipped by 0 bases and J by 5 bases; unmatched bases: 6. The CDR3 loop spans 15 amino acids. CDR1 and CDR2 (germline): SGHDN, FVKESK. The DNA for the CDR3 is TGTGCCAGCAGCCAAGATATCAGGGGGAGGACTGAAGCTTTCTTT. Protein product: CASSQDIRGRTEAFF. The full variable domain, in which reference TRBV14 and TRBJ1-1 provide the parts outside the CDR3, is EAGVTQFPSHSVIEKGQTVTLRCDPISGHDNLYWYRRVMGKEIKFLLHFVKESKQDESGMPNNRFLAERTGGTYSTLKVQPAELEDSGVYFCASSQDIRGRTEAFFGQGTRLTVV.